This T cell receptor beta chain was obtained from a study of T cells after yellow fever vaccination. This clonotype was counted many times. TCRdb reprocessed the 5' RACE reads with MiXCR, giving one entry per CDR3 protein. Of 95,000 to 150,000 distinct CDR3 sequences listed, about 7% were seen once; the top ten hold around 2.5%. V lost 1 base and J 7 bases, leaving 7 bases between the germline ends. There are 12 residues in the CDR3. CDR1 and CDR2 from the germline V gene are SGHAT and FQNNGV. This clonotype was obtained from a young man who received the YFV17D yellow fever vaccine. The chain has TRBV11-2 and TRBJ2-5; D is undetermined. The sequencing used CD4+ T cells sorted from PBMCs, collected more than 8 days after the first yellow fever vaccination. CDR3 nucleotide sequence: TGTGCCAGCAGCTTAGCCTCTCGGACCCAGTACTTC. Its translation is CASSLASRTQYF.